This entry is about one TCR beta chain. The sample belongs to a study of blood T cell repertoires in COVID-19. V was clipped by 5 bases and J by 5 bases, with 9 bases between them. Germline CDR1 KGHSH, CDR2 LQKENI. CDR3 length equals 12 residues. Clones were read by immunoSEQ multiplex PCR, and TCRdb kept only the in-frame ones, dropping some. The repertoire has roughly 150,000 clones, 84% of them found once; the top ten carry nearly 10%. Source material: peripheral blood. This TCR came from a woman aged 45 to 65 with acute or convalescent COVID-19. This chain uses TRBV18 with TRBJ1-2; no firm D call. The DNA for the CDR3 is TGTGCCAGCTCATTGAGCGATTATGGCTACACCTTC. Amino acid sequence: CASSLSDYGYTF.